Presented here are 10 T cell receptor beta chains from one specimen sequenced in a study of cytomegalovirus exposure and HLA in healthy donors. The PCR used 60 Vbeta and 13 Jbeta primers. Some clones are missing from TCRdb's copy, which holds only in-frame ones; the method was immunoSEQ multiplex PCR. This repertoire comprises roughly 100,000 clones; its ten largest clones make up 0.55% to 0.6%. Specimen: PBMCs. Receptors were obtained from a man aged 50 to 60 in good health and CMV-seronegative.

The chain combines TRBV4-3 with TRBJ2-1; the D gene is possibly TRBD1 (6 bases). Per the germline V gene, CDR1 is LGHNA and CDR2 is YSLEER. The V end lost 1 base, the J end lost 6 bases, and 16 bases lay between the germline ends. This CDR3 comprises 16 residues. The CDR3 region is CASSQGLTGWGNEQFF. The CDR3 DNA sequence: TGCGCCAGCAGCCAAGGATTGACAGGCTGGGGCAATGAGCAGTTCTTC.

The gene calls are TRBV11-3 and TRBJ2-7; no firm D call. Trimming left V 0 bases short and J 5 bases short, with 8 bases between. The length of the CDR3 is 13 residues. CDR1 SGHNT and CDR2 YENEEA come from the germline V gene. In DNA form, the CDR3 reads TGTGCCAGCAGCTTAGATCTTGGAGACGAGCAGTACTTC. Its protein is CASSLDLGDEQYF.

CDR3 sequence (DNA): TGTGCCAGCAGCTTAGATCAGGGGGCAAACTATGGCTACACCTTC. This translates into CASSLDQGANYGYTF. V is TRBV7-2 and J is TRBJ1-2; 8 bases agree with TRBD1. CDR3 length: 15 amino acids. V lost 1 base to trimming and J lost 2 bases; unmatched junction nucleotides: 3. Germline assignment: CDR1 SGHTA and CDR2 FQGNSA.

The chain couples TRBV25-1 to TRBJ1-2; TRBD1 matches at 10 bases. The junction had 11 bases not matched to a gene; V was cut back by 2 bases and J by 11 bases. The CDR3 is made up of 15 amino acids. Germline CDR1 MGHDK, CDR2 SYGVNS. This CDR3 is CASSEVKGQGIGYTF. The CDR3 DNA sequence: TGTGCCAGCAGTGAAGTTAAGGGACAGGGGATCGGATACACCTTC.

This rearrangement joins TRBV7-2 to TRBJ2-7; D remains unclear. Between the trimmed V and J ends, which lost 1 base and 2 bases, there was a span of 12 bases. The CDR3 is 15 residues long. Per germline, CDR1 SGHTA and CDR2 FQGNSA. The CDR3 spells CASSLGGARTYEQYF. In nucleotides, the CDR3 is TGTGCCAGCAGCTTAGGAGGAGCTCGAACCTACGAGCAGTACTTC.

The rearrangement uses TRBV5-4 and TRBJ2-2; 10 bases match TRBD1. The germline CDR1 and CDR2 sequences are SGHNT and YYREEE (reference sequence). This CDR3 comprises 16 residues. Unmatched junction bases numbered 6, after V lost 4 bases and J lost 3 bases. CDR3 DNA sequence: TGTGCCAGCAGCACCCGGACAGGGGGTGACACCGGGGAGCTGTTTTTT. Protein: CASSTRTGGDTGELFF.

V is TRBV7-9 and J is TRBJ1-4; no definite D call. CDR1 is SEHNR, CDR2 FQNEAQ, per germline (reference sequence). The CDR3 contains 13 residues. The V end was cut by 2 bases, the J end by 10 bases, with 11 bases between. CDR3 sequence (DNA): TGTGCCAGCAGCTTAACTAGGGAGGGAAAACTGTTTTTT. Translated: CASSLTREGKLFF.

The DNA of the CDR3 is TGCGCCAGCAGCCTCCGGGACAGACTTGAGACCCAGTACTTC. It yields the protein CASSLRDRLETQYF. This chain links TRBV5-1 with TRBJ2-5; 7 positions match TRBD1. The CDR3 loop spans 14 amino acids. In germline, CDR1 is SGHRS, CDR2 YFSETQ. V dropped 4 bases and J dropped 5; count of bases not matched to a gene: 8.

The chain has TRBV5-1 and TRBJ1-4; 8 nucleotides align to TRBD1. Per the germline V gene, CDR1 is SGHRS and CDR2 is YFSETQ. V shed 4 bases and J 7 bases; nucleotides not matched to a gene: 12. CDR3 length equals 16 residues. This chain's CDR3 is CASSSSRTGNLEKLFF. The CDR3 nucleotides are TGCGCCAGCAGCAGCAGCCGGACAGGGAACCTTGAAAAACTGTTTTTT.

The chain joins TRBV5-4 to TRBJ1-2, with 8 positions matching TRBD1. CDR3 length: 14 amino acids. The junction had 8 bases not matched to a gene; V was cut back by 4 bases and J by 6 bases. Germline CDR1 reads SGHNT; CDR2 reads YYREEE (reference sequence). The CDR3 sequence: CASSPTGQVHGYTF. CDR3 DNA: TGTGCCAGCAGCCCCACGGGACAGGTGCATGGCTACACCTTC.